This T cell receptor beta chain emerged from a study of OX40 agonist ivuxolimab in advanced cancers. Looking at the study overall: At 82.7% male, the cohort had a mean age of about 60 years, ranging from roughly 23 to 80. There were three patients with partial responses, one having hepatocellular carcinoma and two cutaneous melanoma.

TCRdb's table, derived via immunoSEQ multiplex PCR, lists solely in-frame clones and lacks some. Here the sample spans fewer than 90,000 clones, roughly 84% being singletons. The study, taken as a whole, reports: Partly responding patients at 0.1-3.0 mg/kg showed some of the smallest clonal expansion. At 0.1 to 3.0 mg/kg, CD4+ and CD8+ blood T cells expanded clonally by week 6.

Per germline, CDR1 SGHVS and CDR2 FQNEAQ. The CDR3 runs 14 residues. Turning to this clone: Antigen specificity is unknown. At one end, the junction sequence differs from germline, possibly due to a read error.

The receptor comes from an adult with an advanced solid tumor such as melanoma, head and neck, liver or kidney cancer. V and J are TRBV7-8 and TRBJ1-1; 8 positions agree with TRBD1. The specimen was CD4+ or CD8+ T cells sorted from blood, collected in a trial of the OX40 agonist ivuxolimab. CDR3 DNA: TGTGCCAACAGCTTTGACAGGGGCATCACTGAAGCTTTCTTT. Encoded protein: CANSFDRGITEAFF.